The table lists the clone carrying this T cell receptor beta chain with a few counts. Its specificity is unknown. Each CDR3 protein is one row after TCRdb ran MiXCR on the 5' RACE reads. The sample has about 550,000 distinct CDR3 sequences; under 25% are singletons. These data originate in a study of T cells after yellow fever vaccination. Study findings and constraints: In FACS-sorted repertoires, abundant clonotypes from the bulk population could appear as contaminants. Booster sampling recovered most clones from primary vaccination (roughly 97% CD4, approximately 88% CD8).

This CDR3 is built from 13 residues. J gave up 9 bases and V 6 bases, and 9 bases lay outside the gene matches. V is TRBV12-3 or TRBV12-4 and J is TRBJ2-7, with 9 nucleotides matching TRBD2. The starting material was PBMCs, obtained 15 days after the yellow fever booster vaccination. The receptor comes from a man aged 25 to 45 who received the YFV17D yellow fever vaccine. The CDR3 sequence is CASRRREGDVQYF. The CDR3 DNA is TGTGCCAGCAGACGGCGGGAGGGAGACGTGCAGTACTTC.